This passage covers 4 T cell receptor beta chains from one sample sequenced in a study of CD8+ T cells in alopecia areata. Extracted RNA was reverse transcribed, and the resulting cDNA served as sequencing template. Here immunoSEQ multiplex PCR was the method, and the copy in TCRdb shows in-frame clones only, minus some. Here the sample spans 95,000 to 150,000 clones, 47% being singletons. Material for sequencing was NKG2D-low CD8+ T cells sorted from blood. The receptors shown here come from a human donor with alopecia areata.

CDR3 region: CSGYSGSTDTQYF. CDR3 DNA sequence: TGCAGCGGGTATAGCGGGAGTACAGATACGCAGTATTTT. The chain combines TRBV29-1 with TRBJ2-3; TRBD2 matches at 9 bases. The germline gives CDR1 SQVTM, CDR2 ANQGSEA. The CDR3 totals 13 residues. V gave up 7 bases and J gave up 3 bases; unmatched junction bases: 5.

This clone was found a few times. The rearrangement uses TRBV29-1 and TRBJ1-2, with 10 bases identical to TRBD1. The CDR3 is made up of 13 amino acids. Germline V gene data show CDR1 as SQVTM and CDR2 as ANQGSEA. Germline trimming cut 6 bases from V and 6 bases from J; bases unmatched to any gene: 7. The CDR3 DNA is TGCAGCGTAGAACCGGACAGGGGGGATGGCTACACCTTC. This codes for CSVEPDRGDGYTF.

The CDR3 DNA follows: TGTGCCAGCAGTGGTGAGCCCGACAATGAGCAGTTCTTC. It translates to CASSGEPDNEQFF. The J gene is TRBJ2-1, the V gene TRBV27; D unclear. CDR3 length: 13 residues. In germline, CDR1 is MNHEY, CDR2 SMNVEV (reference sequence). The V gene lost 5 bases and the J gene lost 5 bases, with 10 bases spanning the gap.

In regard to this clone: Within the sample, other DNA sequences also encode this same CDR3. The chain links TRBV30 to TRBJ2-2; no definite D call. V was cut by 5 bases and J by 4 bases, with 2 bases left in between. The germline gives CDR1 GTSNPN, CDR2 SVGIG (reference sequence). There are 10 residues in the CDR3. This CDR3 is CAWGTGELFF. The CDR3 nucleotides are TGTGCCTGGGGCACCGGGGAGCTGTTTTTT.